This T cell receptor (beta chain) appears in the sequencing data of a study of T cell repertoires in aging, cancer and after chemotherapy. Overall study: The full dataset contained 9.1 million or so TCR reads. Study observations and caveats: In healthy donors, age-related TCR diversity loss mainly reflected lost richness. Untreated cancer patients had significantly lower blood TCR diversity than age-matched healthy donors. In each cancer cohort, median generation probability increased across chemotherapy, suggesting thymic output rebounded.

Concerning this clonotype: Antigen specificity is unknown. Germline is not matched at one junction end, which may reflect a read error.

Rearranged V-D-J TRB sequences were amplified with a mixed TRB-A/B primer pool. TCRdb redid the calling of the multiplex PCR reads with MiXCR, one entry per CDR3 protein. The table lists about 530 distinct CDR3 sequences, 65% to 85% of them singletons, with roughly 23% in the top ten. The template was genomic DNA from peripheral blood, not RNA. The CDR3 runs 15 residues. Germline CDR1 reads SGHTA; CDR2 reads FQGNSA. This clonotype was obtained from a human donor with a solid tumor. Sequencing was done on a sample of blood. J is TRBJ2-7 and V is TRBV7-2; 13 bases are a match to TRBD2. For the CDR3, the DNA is TGTGCCAGCACCTTAACTAGCGGGAGGGCCCACGAGCAGTACTTC. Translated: CASTLTSGRAHEQYF.